The entry below describes one T cell receptor beta chain. The data are from a study of blood T cell repertoires in COVID-19. About the research overall: Both acute and convalescent COVID-19 samples were obtained from the United States, Italy and Spain. The cDNA or gDNA used as material had been derived from T cells, B-cell-depleted T cells, or PBMCs.

V was clipped by 0 bases and J by 0 bases; unmatched bases: 15. Germline CDR1 and CDR2: LGHNA and YNFKEQ. The CDR3 has 21 amino acids. As originally analysed: Counts of nucleated cells, estimated from reference gene primer amplification, were obtained. The repertoire was sequenced with immunoSEQ multiplex PCR; TCRdb's copy has only in-frame clones and lacks some. Clonal size and the V and J genes are those of that table, whereas D and trimming came from the DNA. Among about 160,000 clones listed, roughly 84% were seen once. Sequenced input: peripheral blood. The TCR sequence derives from a man aged 50 to 60 with active or convalescent COVID-19. The gene calls are TRBV4-2 and TRBJ2-3, with 10 bases aligning to TRBD2. The chain's CDR3 is CASSQDLLAGEMEISTDTQYF. CDR3 DNA: TGTGCCAGCAGCCAAGATCTCCTAGCGGGAGAAATGGAAATTAGCACAGATACGCAGTATTTT.